A single sample gave rise to the 3 T cell receptor beta chains below, sequenced in a study of T cells in Graves' hyperthyroidism and ophthalmopathy. TCR beta CDR3 region amplification was performed from RNA transcripts. The HTBI set primed first-round TCR CDR3 RT-PCR. TCRdb called the multiplex PCR reads again in MiXCR, with one record for every CDR3 protein. This table has about 340,000 distinct CDR3 sequences, 15% to 20% appearing once. Sequencing was carried out using blood. The receptors derive from a woman in her fifties or sixties with Graves' hyperthyroidism.

The chain links TRBV3-1 to TRBJ2-2; D remains unclear. Germline V gene data show CDR1 as LGHDT and CDR2 as YNNKEL (reference sequence). V was shortened by 1 base and J by 6 bases, with 3 bases between the two germline ends. The CDR3 consists of 12 residues. CDR3 sequence (DNA): TGTGCCAGCAGCCAAGTAGCCGGGGAGCTGTTTTTT. This translates into CASSQVAGELFF.

Regarding this clonotype: A read error may account for a junction end that differs from germline. This chain connects TRBV6-6 to TRBJ2-7; 9 bases line up with TRBD1. Looked up from germline, CDR1 is MNHNY and CDR2 is SVGAGI (reference sequence). The CDR3 totals 17 residues. As DNA, the CDR3 is TGTGCCAGTAGTTACAGGGGGAGGGGGACAGGGACCTACGAGCAGTACTTC. Protein: CASSYRGRGTGTYEQYF.

In its sample, this clonotype was seen many times. The CDR3 loop is CASSPGREQFF. The CDR3, as DNA: TGTGCCAGCAGCCCCGGCAGAGAGCAGTTCTTC. This rearrangement joins TRBV11-2 to TRBJ2-1; D unclear. This CDR3 comprises 11 residues. Per the germline V gene, CDR1 is SGHAT and CDR2 is FQNNGV. Trimming removed 5 bases from V and 10 bases from J, with 9 bases in between.